This TCR beta chain was sequenced for a study of T cells in narcolepsy. The CDR3 runs 13 residues. CDR1 SGHRS and CDR2 YFSETQ come from the germline V gene. Trimming took off 0 bases at V and 5 bases at J, with 8 bases between the two ends. Produced via immunoSEQ multiplex PCR; TCRdb's table is partial and in-frame only. The top ten hold approximately 37% of the sample, which has fewer than 20,000 clones, around 86% seen once. The receptor's source is a human donor in good health. This chain uses TRBV5-1 with TRBJ1-2; D is undetermined. Sequenced input: memory (CD45RA-) CD4+ T cells from blood. CDR3 nucleotide sequence: TGCGCCAGCAGCTTGGTCACAGCTTATGGCTACACCTTC. Amino acids: CASSLVTAYGYTF.